These 5 T cell receptor beta chains originate from one sample sequenced in a study of blood T cell repertoires in COVID-19. Some clones are missing from TCRdb's copy, which holds only in-frame ones; the method was immunoSEQ multiplex PCR. The data contain under 250,000 clones, approximately 85% of them singletons. Source material: peripheral blood. These receptors came from a man aged 45-65 years with COVID-19, enrolled during active disease.

The rearrangement uses TRBV6-1 and TRBJ2-5; D not resolved. Germline loops: CDR1 MNHNS, CDR2 SASEGT. V was shortened by 1 base and J by 5 bases, with 8 bases between the two germline ends. This CDR3 is 13 amino acids long. Here the CDR3 DNA reads TGTGCCAGCAGTGAAGACTGGGCGGAGACCCAGTACTTC. Residues: CASSEDWAETQYF.

This clone was recorded a few times. This rearrangement joins TRBV7-9 to TRBJ2-1, with 12 nucleotides matching TRBD1. The CDR3 consists of 17 residues. Germline values: CDR1 SEHNR, CDR2 FQNEAQ (reference sequence). The V gene end was trimmed by 4 bases and the J gene end by 0 bases; junction bases not matched to a gene: 4. The CDR3 sequence: CASSSWGQGASYNEQFF. As DNA, the CDR3 is TGTGCCAGCAGCTCCTGGGGACAGGGGGCCTCCTACAATGAGCAGTTCTTC.

The chain couples TRBV4-2 to TRBJ2-5, with a possible D match to TRBD2 (5 bases). The CDR3 sequence is 15 residues long. The germline V and J ends were trimmed by 2 bases and 3 bases, with 13 bases remaining between them. Germline values: CDR1 LGHNA, CDR2 YNFKEQ. The CDR3 nucleotides read TGTGCCAGCAGCCAACTTCCGGGATTGAAAGAGACCCAGTACTTC. Amino acids: CASSQLPGLKETQYF.

The genes are TRBV7-2 and TRBJ2-7; 11 bases align to TRBD2. Germline V lookup: CDR1 SGHTA, CDR2 FQGNSA. V lost 0 bases and J lost 2; bases outside the gene matches: 3. This CDR3 region has 16 residues. The CDR3 spells CASSLAGTSGAYEQYF. The CDR3 DNA sequence: TGTGCCAGCAGCTTAGCCGGGACTAGCGGAGCCTACGAGCAGTACTTC.

The chain combines TRBV7-2 with TRBJ2-7; weak D call: TRBD2 (5 bases). V shed 4 bases and J shed 3 bases, with 13 bases lying between them. The CDR3 runs 14 residues. CDR1 is SGHTA and CDR2 is FQGNSA in the germline V gene. The CDR3 sequence is CASSWAGYSYEQYF. In DNA form, the CDR3 reads TGTGCCAGCAGCTGGGCGGGCTACAGCTACGAGCAGTACTTC. Variable domain in full (rest from reference TRBV7-2 and TRBJ2-7): GAGVSQSPSNKVTEKGKDVELRCDPISGHTALYWYRQSLGQGLEFLIYFQGNSAPDKSGLPSDRFSAERTGGSVSTLTIQRTQQEDSAVYLCASSWAGYSYEQYFGPGTRLTVT.